The present T cell receptor beta chain was sequenced within a study of beta chain features in type 1 diabetes listed by TCRdb under 2018. Looking at the study overall: No differences in mean age, gender distribution, total cell number or subset yield were found between patients and healthy donors. A total of about 100,000,000 sorted cells were examined across all samples, and RNA yield correlated strongly with the number of cells per subset. The study compared the TCRB repertoires of sorted circulating CD4+ T cell subsets in recently diagnosed type 1 diabetes patients with those in matched healthy donors. Regulatory and stem cell-like memory subsets were obtained from only 8 patients and roughly eight healthy donors, while naive and central memory subsets were obtained from all 28 donors.

Paper-wide results and their limitations: Shorter templates might be favored by PCR, yet because patient and control samples were amplified and corrected together, any such skew would affect both groups equally. Fewer insertions and more nucleotide deletions at VDJ recombination sites were observed in patients with type 1 diabetes, implying thymic rearrangement abnormalities. Because cDNA was sequenced instead of genomic DNA, activated cells with high expression could be over-represented, although the groups did not differ in activation or CD3 levels. Because the HLA sub-analyses included only small numbers of individuals, any influence of HLA type on TCRB rearrangement was left unresolved. Naive, central memory and regulatory TCRB repertoires appeared to be more alike among patients than among healthy donors. A moderate but significant shortening of TCRB CDR3 length was observed in type 1 diabetes patients in all four CD4+ subsets.

Each donor gave one peripheral blood draw, averaging roughly 100 mL, which was collected into heparinised tubes. A BD FACSAria II was used to sort naive, central memory, regulatory and stem cell-like memory CD4+ T cells with a panel that included CD45RO, CCR7, CD25, CD127, CD95 and CD27. Every sorted population had a purity above 95%. PBMCs were isolated right away by Lymphoprep density gradient centrifugation and were stained directly, without culture. So that batch effects would be minimized, each experiment stained and sorted samples in pairs, pairing one healthy donor with one patient. The entire amount of isolated RNA was reverse transcribed using the High Capacity cDNA Reverse Transcription Kit, so the sequenced TCRB transcripts were expressed ones. Deep immunoSEQ sequencing was applied to naive, central memory and regulatory T cell samples, giving an average of about 3.6 million total reads per sample. After sorted cells were lysed in RLT buffer, RNA was extracted with DNase-treated RNeasy Micro or Mini kits, with the choice depending on cell number. Each cell subset was processed separately to prevent cross-contamination, with patient and healthy donor samples processed together. TCRB sequences were amplified from cDNA with the immunoSEQ multiplex PCR, producing 87-bp fragments spanning the CDR3 region. Sequencing of the amplicons was performed on the Illumina HiSeq platform. The study's processing was this. Synthetic template baselines were used to correct PCR bias computationally, reads within Hamming distance 2 were collapsed, and singletons that could not be merged were discarded. Reads were aligned against IMGT so that V, D and J genes, CDR3 length and insertions or deletions at six rearrangement sites could be assigned. Clonotype counts were normalized to sorted cell number within each subset before computing true diversity and Gini coefficients with the tcR R package. The overlap coefficient, calculated on TCRB nucleotide sequences, was used to measure repertoire sharing. Out-of-frame TCRB sequences from naive cells were analyzed as a proxy for the pre-selection repertoire. In TCRdb, the immuneACCESS table is reduced to in-frame sequences with V and J assigned. These tables do not hold every clone; where another copy was compared, an unresolved V gene accounts for under half, and the others remain unexplained. That table supplies the V and J calls and clone size; D and trimming were determined from the DNA. Within this sample are under 300,000 clones, with around 25% of them counted one time only. The ten largest clones take up roughly 0.011% of the sample.

Remarks on this clone: The specificity of this receptor is unknown. No base qualities exist here, and no much larger clone lies one base off it.

Measured from the cysteine to the phenylalanine, the CDR3 is 14 residues long. The sequence is cut down to CDR3 DNA, 42 bases in frame from base 1. The germline V gene sets CDR1 to SNHLY and CDR2 to FYNNEI. V was cut back by 6 bases and J by 4 bases, leaving a gap of 16 bases between them. The rearranged segments are TRBV2 and TRBJ2-7, with an unclear D gene assignment. The receptor was isolated from a woman between 25 and 40 years old with type 1 diabetes. Specimen: naive CD4+ T cells from blood. The cell subset or site label for this specimen denotes: true naive CD4+ T cells. The DNA reads as follows: TGTGCCAGCAGGCCCCGTGACTCCTATTACGAGCAGTACTTC. This is translated as CASRPRDSYYEQYF.